This entry lists 10 T cell receptor beta chains sequenced from one sample in a study of cytomegalovirus exposure and HLA in healthy donors. PCR employed 60 Vbeta and 13 Jbeta primers. Measured with immunoSEQ multiplex PCR; TCRdb has only the in-frame clones, and not every one. The data hold more than 80,000 clones, with around 76% observed a single time. Sequenced: PBMCs. Receptors were obtained from a woman in her forties or fifties in good health and CMV-seropositive.

The rearrangement joins TRBV19 to TRBJ1-2; 8 nucleotides match TRBD1. With V trimmed by 6 bases and J by 3 bases, 9 bases remained unmatched. The V gene's germline CDR1 is LNHDA and CDR2 SQIVND (reference sequence). The CDR3 loop spans 15 amino acids. The CDR3 DNA follows: TGTGCCAGTAGCGGGACAGGAGGAAGGTACTATGGCTACACCTTC. Amino acid sequence: CASSGTGGRYYGYTF.

This clone was counted once. The gene calls are TRBV15 and TRBJ1-1, with D possibly being TRBD1 (6 bases). V lost 3 bases to trimming and J lost 5 bases, with 19 bases between them. The CDR3 runs to 16 residues. The germline V gene encodes CDR1 LNHNV and CDR2 YYDKDF (reference sequence). CDR3 sequence: CATSSGERQGFTEAFF. CDR3 bases: TGTGCCACCAGCAGCGGGGAAAGGCAGGGGTTTACTGAAGCTTTCTTT.

The chain carries TRBV28 and TRBJ1-2, with D maybe TRBD1 (6 bases). The germline V gene has CDR1 MDHEN and CDR2 SYDVKM. CDR3 size: 14 residues. Trimming took off 5 bases at V and 4 bases at J, with 14 bases between the two ends. CDR3 amino acids: CASSQTGFGYGYTF. CDR3 coding DNA: TGTGCCAGCAGTCAAACAGGGTTCGGCTATGGCTACACCTTC.

The rearrangement joins TRBV9 to TRBJ2-7, with a possible D match to TRBD1 (5 bases). With 3 bases removed from V and 3 bases from J, the gap between germline ends came to 10 bases. The CDR3 has 13 residues. Germline V gene sequence: CDR1 SGDLS, CDR2 YYNGEE. The DNA for the CDR3 is TGTGCCAGCAGCGACCCCGACAGCTACGAGCAGTACTTC. It yields the protein CASSDPDSYEQYF.

This clone was recorded a few times. Here the CDR3 DNA reads TGTGCCAGCAGCCCTGGACTAGCGGGAACCTCCTACAATGAGCAGTTCTTC. Amino acids: CASSPGLAGTSYNEQFF. The J gene is TRBJ2-1, the V gene TRBV4-2; 12 nucleotides align to TRBD2. CDR3 length equals 17 residues. CDR1 is LGHNA and CDR2 is YNFKEQ in the germline V gene. Unmatched junction bases numbered 4, after V lost 4 bases and J lost 0 bases.

The chain couples TRBV28 to TRBJ2-1; unclear D gene. CDR1 and CDR2 from the germline V gene are MDHEN and SYDVKM. Trimming removed 3 bases at V and 0 bases at J, with 15 bases between. The CDR3 covers 17 residues. The CDR3 nucleotides read TGTGCCAGCAGTTTCAACGGCGGTAGAAACTCCTACAATGAGCAGTTCTTC. Its protein product is CASSFNGGRNSYNEQFF.

The V call is TRBV27, the J call TRBJ2-5; 7 bases are shared with TRBD2. The CDR3 spans 16 residues. Trimming removed 5 bases from V and 4 bases from J; junction bases left unmatched: 13. Germline CDR1 and CDR2: MNHEY and SMNVEV (reference sequence). DNA of the CDR3: TGTGCCAGCAGTAAGGGGCGGGGGACTACAACAGAGACCCAGTACTTC. Translation gives CASSKGRGTTTETQYF.

The genes are TRBV11-2 and TRBJ1-2; 8 nucleotides match TRBD1. CDR1 is SGHAT and CDR2 is FQNNGV in the germline V gene. After removal of 4 bases from V and 8 bases from J, the junction contained 9 bases not matched to a gene. The CDR3 runs to 14 residues. The CDR3, as DNA: TGTGCCAGCAGCTACCAGGGGGCGCAGGACGGCTACACCTTC. Amino acids: CASSYQGAQDGYTF.

The chain employs TRBV18 and TRBJ2-3, with TRBD2 matching over 11 bases. Germline V gene lookup returns CDR1 KGHSH and CDR2 LQKENI. The CDR3 contains 18 residues. With 1 base clipped from V and 2 bases from J, the junction kept 8 bases outside the gene matches. The CDR3 DNA reads as TGTGCCAGCTCACCACGGATAGCGGGGGGGCTTTTCACAGATACGCAGTATTTT. The encoded protein is CASSPRIAGGLFTDTQYF.

In its sample, this clone was seen once. The gene calls are TRBV28 and TRBJ1-2; D possibly corresponds to TRBD1 (5 bases). This CDR3 comprises 12 residues. Trimming cost V 8 bases and J 4 bases, with 11 bases left between them. Looked up from germline, CDR1 is MDHEN and CDR2 is SYDVKM. The CDR3 bases are TGTGCCAGCCTCGAGACAGCCTATGGCTACACCTTC. As protein: CASLETAYGYTF.